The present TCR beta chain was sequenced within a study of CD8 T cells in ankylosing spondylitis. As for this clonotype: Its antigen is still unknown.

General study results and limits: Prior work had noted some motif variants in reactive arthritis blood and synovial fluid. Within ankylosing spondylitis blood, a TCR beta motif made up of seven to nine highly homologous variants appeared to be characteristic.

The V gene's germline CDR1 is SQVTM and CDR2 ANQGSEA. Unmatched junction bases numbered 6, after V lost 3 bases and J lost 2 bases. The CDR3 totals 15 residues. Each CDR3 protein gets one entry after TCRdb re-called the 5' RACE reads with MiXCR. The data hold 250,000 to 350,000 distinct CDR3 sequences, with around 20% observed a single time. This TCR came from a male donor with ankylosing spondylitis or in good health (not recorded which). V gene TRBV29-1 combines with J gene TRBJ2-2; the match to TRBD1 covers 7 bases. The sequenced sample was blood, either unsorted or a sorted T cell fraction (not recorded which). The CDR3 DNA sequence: TGCAGCGTTGAGGATGACAGGGATAACACCGGGGAGCTGTTTTTT. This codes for CSVEDDRDNTGELFF.